The 5 T cell receptor beta chains in this list originate from one sample, sequenced in a study of T cell clones after liver transplantation. Some clones are missing from TCRdb's copy, which holds only in-frame ones; the method was immunoSEQ multiplex PCR. Counted here are around 35,000 clones, approximately 96% occurring once; the ten biggest clones make up roughly 25%. The sequencing used CD8+ T cells from blood, collected 12 months after liver transplant. These receptors came from a human patient who received a liver transplant. Some T cells may arise from the graft donor.

The chain uses TRBV6-6 and TRBJ1-2; tentatively, D is TRBD1 (6 bases). Germline values: CDR1 MNHNY, CDR2 SVGAGI (reference sequence). The V end lost 2 bases, the J end lost 1 base, and 14 bases lay between the germline ends. The CDR3 is 16 residues long. CDR3 sequence reads: CASSYPTTGLNYGYTF. CDR3 in DNA: TGTGCCAGCAGTTACCCGACGACAGGACTTAACTATGGCTACACCTTC.

This sequence joins TRBV21-1 and TRBJ2-1; the table's D call, TRBD2, was not checked against the DNA. TRBV21-1 is a known pseudogene. This CDR3 is built from 14 residues. DNA for the CDR3: TGTGCCAGCAGTTTAGGGGACTGGGTGTACGAGCAGTTCTTC. Translated, it gives CASSLGDWVYEQFF.

The chain employs TRBV30 and TRBJ2-1; 10 positions agree with TRBD2. Germline V gene sequence: CDR1 GTSNPN, CDR2 SVGIG (reference sequence). Trimming cost V 1 base and J 7 bases; bases outside gene matches: 7. The CDR3 sequence is 15 residues long. Here the CDR3 reads CAWSEREGGRNEQFF. CDR3 DNA sequence: TGTGCCTGGAGTGAGCGGGAGGGAGGTCGGAATGAGCAGTTCTTC.

With regard to this clone: A much larger clone lies a single base off, so this may be a read error. J is TRBJ1-1 and V is TRBV2; D perhaps matches TRBD1 (5 bases). Germline CDR1 SNHLY, CDR2 FYNNEI. The CDR3 spans 15 residues. Between the trimmed V and J ends, which lost 6 bases and 5 bases, there was a span of 19 bases. CDR3 protein: CASRTGVGVWTEAFF. CDR3 sequence (DNA): TGTGCCAGCAGAACCGGGGTGGGGGTGTGGACTGAAGCTTTCTTT.

The rearrangement uses TRBV11-2 and TRBJ2-7, with a possible D match to TRBD2 (5 bases). V shed 2 bases and J shed 0 bases, with 20 bases lying between them. The germline gives CDR1 SGHAT, CDR2 FQNNGV. The CDR3 consists of 18 residues. CDR3 sequence: CASSLYLGGAESSYEQYF. As DNA, the CDR3 is TGTGCCAGCAGCTTATATCTGGGTGGAGCGGAAAGCTCCTACGAGCAGTACTTC.